This note documents a single T cell receptor (beta chain) sequence. Using its own MiXCR run on the PCR reads, TCRdb lists one record per CDR3 protein. The table has around 470,000 distinct CDR3 sequences, 20% to 25% seen once; the top ten hold 0.65% to 0.95%. The sample is drawn from a study of molecular identifiers for immune sequencing clone quantification. Across the whole study: Sequencing covered four of five parts into which replicate RNA from approximately 20,000 or 100,000 naive CD8 cells was split.

CD8+CD4-CCR7+CD45RA+ cells were sorted as naive CD8 T cells. CDR1 and CDR2 from the germline V gene are LGHNA and YSLEER. Trimming took 4 bases from V and 5 from J; bases not matched to a gene: 5. The CDR3 runs to 14 residues. The receptor was isolated from a human donor in good health. Some libraries in this study had Jurkat cell RNA spiked in. Sequenced material: naive CD8+ T cells from blood, with Jurkat cell RNA spiked in. Subset: FACS-sorted CD8+CD4-CCR7+CD45RA+ naive T cells. V and J are TRBV4-3 and TRBJ1-5; 7 bases fit TRBD1. The chain's CDR3 is CASSRNTGDQPQHF. The CDR3 DNA sequence: TGCGCCAGCAGCCGCAACACAGGGGATCAGCCCCAGCATTTT.